These T cell receptor beta chains were read from a single sample in a study of cytomegalovirus exposure and HLA in healthy donors. Profiled with immunoSEQ multiplex PCR; TCRdb holds only in-frame clones, not every one. The table includes 130,000 to 150,000 clones, 85% to 90% detected once. The sample comprised PBMCs. Receptors originate from a woman aged 18 to 35 in good health and CMV-seropositive. The CDR3 runs from the conserved cysteine through the conserved F or W. The D gene is left open where the match is weak. Clone size is stated in some rows and not others, as once, few, many or a class when expanded.

abundance	d_gene	j_gene	v_gene	CDR3aa	CDR3nt
NA	TRBD2	TRBJ2-7	TRBV7-8	CASSLFPSVAGLNYEQYF	TGTGCCAGCAGCTTATTCCCCTCTGTAGCGGGGTTAAACTACGAGCAGTACTTC
few	NA	TRBJ2-1	TRBV27	CASRNPGVRASYNEQFF	TGTGCCAGCAGAAATCCGGGGGTGCGGGCCTCCTACAATGAGCAGTTCTTC
NA	NA	TRBJ2-2	TRBV27	CASRPRPPLATGELFF	TGTGCCAGCAGGCCCCGCCCCCCACTCGCCACCGGGGAGCTGTTTTTT
NA	NA	TRBJ1-5	TRBV7-2	CASSLVAADQPQHF	TGTGCCAGCAGCTTAGTTGCGGCGGATCAGCCCCAGCATTTT
NA	NA	TRBJ2-3	TRBV6-1	CASSVSKTQYF	TGTGCCAGCAGTGTGAGTAAGACGCAGTATTTT
few	TRBD1	TRBJ2-6	TRBV6-6	CASKRQGAEGANVLTF	TGTGCCAGCAAACGACAGGGGGCGGAAGGGGCCAACGTCCTGACTTTC
NA	TRBD2	TRBJ2-5	TRBV12-5	CASGYATKRESFEETQYF	TGTGCTAGTGGTTACGCGACTAAGCGGGAGTCGTTCGAAGAGACCCAGTACTTC
NA	TRBD1	TRBJ1-2	TRBV4-2	CASSPYPDRDNYGYTF	TGTGCCAGCAGCCCCTACCCCGACAGGGACAACTATGGCTACACCTTC
NA	NA	TRBJ2-7	TRBV5-4	CASSLDRSSYEQYF	TGTGCCAGCAGCTTGGACAGGAGCTCCTACGAGCAGTACTTC
once	NA	TRBJ1-2	TRBV9	CASSETGLHYGYTF	TGTGCCAGCAGCGAGACAGGACTCCACTATGGCTACACCTTC
NA	TRBD1	TRBJ2-7	TRBV2	CASSIQDRGTYEQYF	TGTGCCAGCAGTATACAGGACAGGGGGACTTACGAGCAGTACTTC
NA	NA	TRBJ2-3	TRBV4-2	CASSQGNGITGSDTQYF	TGTGCCAGCAGCCAAGGAAACGGGATTACTGGGTCAGATACGCAGTATTTT
NA	NA	TRBJ2-2	TRBV5-1	CASTVLAPTNTGELFF	TGCGCCAGCACAGTTCTAGCGCCAACGAACACCGGGGAGCTGTTTTTT
NA	NA	TRBJ1-1	TRBV10-3	CAISVELGNSAEAFF	TGTGCCATCAGTGTGGAACTCGGGAATTCGGCTGAAGCTTTCTTT
NA	NA	TRBJ1-3	TRBV19	CASSVTQSGNTIYF	TGTGCCAGTAGTGTAACACAATCTGGAAACACCATATATTTT
NA	NA	TRBJ1-3	TRBV30	CAWTRLISGNTIYF	TGTGCCTGGACCAGACTCATCTCTGGAAACACCATATATTTT
NA	TRBD1	TRBJ2-2	TRBV6-6	CASSKGDRANTGELFF	TGTGCCAGCAGTAAAGGGGACAGGGCGAACACCGGGGAGCTGTTTTTT
NA	NA	TRBJ2-2	TRBV11-2	CASSPVGATGELFF	TGTGCCAGCAGCCCCGTGGGGGCCACCGGGGAGCTGTTTTTT
NA	TRBD2	TRBJ2-1	TRBV6-6	CASSYSDGLAFYEQFF	TGTGCCAGCAGTTACTCGGACGGACTAGCGTTCTATGAGCAGTTCTTC
NA	TRBD1	TRBJ1-2	TRBV28	CASSSQGGGYGYTF	TGTGCCAGCAGTTCCCAGGGGGGCGGCTATGGCTACACCTTC
NA	TRBD1	TRBJ1-2	TRBV5-4	CASSFQGGNYGYTF	TGTGCCAGCAGTTTTCAGGGGGGTAACTATGGCTACACCTTC
NA	NA	TRBJ2-7	TRBV4-2	CASSQEYLGRYEQYF	TGTGCCAGCAGCCAAGAGTATCTAGGGAGGTACGAGCAGTACTTC
NA	TRBD2	TRBJ2-1	TRBV5-1	CASSLAASGGGEQFF	TGCGCCAGCAGCTTGGCAGCTAGCGGGGGCGGGGAGCAGTTCTTC
NA	TRBD2	TRBJ2-7	TRBV6-1	CASSGGWGGEQYF	TGTGCCAGCAGTGGAGGTTGGGGGGGGGAGCAGTACTTC
NA	NA	TRBJ2-6	TRBV2	CASSPTLSGANVLTF	TGTGCCAGCAGTCCGACTCTCTCTGGGGCCAACGTCCTGACTTTC
NA	NA	TRBJ1-5	TRBV21-1	CASSKHNQPQHF	TGTGCCAGCAGCAAACACAATCAGCCCCAGCATTTT
NA	NA	TRBJ1-2	TRBV21-1	CASSKAGGRRYGYTF	TGTGCCAGCAGCAAGGCAGGGGGCAGGAGATATGGCTACACCTTC
NA	TRBD1	TRBJ1-2	TRBV6-5	CASRPLTGANYGYTF	TGTGCCAGCAGACCGTTGACAGGGGCTAACTATGGCTACACCTTC
once	NA	TRBJ2-3	TRBV9	CASSPFGGGSTDTQYF	TGTGCCAGCAGCCCCTTTGGGGGCGGGAGTACAGATACGCAGTATTTT
NA	TRBD2	TRBJ2-2	TRBV11-2	CASSPRAGPNTGELFF	TGTGCCAGCAGTCCAAGAGCGGGACCCAACACCGGGGAGCTGTTTTTT